The rows below give T cell receptor beta chains drawn from one sample of a study of cytomegalovirus exposure and HLA in healthy donors. Assay: immunoSEQ multiplex PCR; the TCRdb copy retains only in-frame clones and omits some. The sample records approximately 150,000 clones, 79% being singletons. Sequencing used PBMCs. These receptors all come from a man aged 45-65 years in good health and CMV-seropositive. The CDR3 runs from the conserved cysteine through the conserved F or W. D genes are given only for firm matches. Part of the rows lack a size; the others show once, few, many or a class for expanded clones.

J	V	D	size	length	CDR3	DNA
TRBJ2-7	TRBV28	NA	NA	15	CASSFSLPWSYEQYF	TGTGCCAGCAGTTTCAGTCTCCCTTGGTCCTACGAGCAGTACTTC
TRBJ1-3	TRBV7-8	TRBD1	NA	15	CASSLLQGSGNTIYF	TGTGCCAGCAGTTTATTACAGGGGAGTGGAAACACCATATATTTT
TRBJ2-4	TRBV7-9	TRBD1	few	16	CSSSLPGTADKNIQYF	TGTTCCAGCAGCCTACCCGGGACAGCTGACAAAAACATTCAGTACTTC
TRBJ2-7	TRBV5-1	NA	NA	13	CASSFGSLREQYF	TGCGCCAGCAGCTTTGGTAGTCTACGCGAGCAGTACTTC
TRBJ2-1	TRBV4-1	TRBD2	NA	14	CASSPGLAGTEQFF	TGCGCCAGCAGCCCGGGACTAGCGGGAACAGAGCAGTTCTTC
TRBJ2-7	TRBV9	TRBD2	NA	14	CASSPGTSFYEQYF	TGTGCCAGCAGCCCCGGGACTAGTTTCTACGAGCAGTACTTC
TRBJ2-7	TRBV5-8	TRBD1	few	14	CASSYGTVDYEQYF	TGTGCCAGCAGCTACGGGACAGTCGACTACGAGCAGTACTTC
TRBJ2-7	TRBV30	TRBD2	NA	14	CAWSGEGRFYEQYF	TGTGCCTGGAGTGGGGAGGGCAGGTTCTACGAGCAGTACTTC
TRBJ1-1	TRBV2	TRBD1	NA	13	CASADRGRGEAFF	TGTGCCAGCGCGGACAGGGGGCGCGGTGAAGCTTTCTTT
TRBJ2-7	TRBV5-1	NA	NA	13	CASSDGPDYEQYF	TGCGCCAGCAGCGACGGACCGGACTACGAGCAGTACTTC
TRBJ2-3	TRBV12-5	TRBD2	NA	16	CASGLWVAGVRDTQYF	TGTGCTAGTGGTTTGTGGGTAGCGGGAGTGAGAGATACGCAGTATTTT
TRBJ1-1	TRBV2	NA	once	13	CASQGFVNTEAFF	TGTGCCAGTCAGGGGTTTGTGAACACTGAAGCTTTCTTT
TRBJ2-2	TRBV27	TRBD2	NA	17	CASSPQLGGPGTGELFF	TGTGCCAGCAGTCCACAATTGGGAGGGCCGGGCACCGGGGAGCTGTTTTTT
TRBJ2-7	TRBV5-4	NA	NA	12	CASGGIGAEQYF	TGTGCCAGTGGGGGGATAGGGGCCGAGCAGTACTTC
TRBJ2-3	TRBV4-2	TRBD2	NA	17	CASSQDGAGGGGDTQYF	TGTGCCAGCAGCCAAGATGGGGCGGGCGGGGGTGGAGATACGCAGTATTTT
TRBJ2-2	TRBV5-1	NA	NA	15	CASSLGAPSSGELFF	TGCGCCAGCAGCTTGGGAGCCCCGAGCTCCGGGGAGCTGTTTTTT
TRBJ2-1	TRBV28	NA	NA	12	CASSWSDFAQFF	TGTGCCAGCAGCTGGTCCGACTTCGCCCAGTTCTTC
TRBJ2-5	TRBV5-5	TRBD2	NA	16	CASSFRGLAGGETQYF	TGTGCCAGCAGCTTCCGAGGACTAGCGGGAGGGGAGACCCAGTACTTC
TRBJ2-1	TRBV30	TRBD2	NA	12	CAWSRAGGVQFF	TGTGCCTGGAGTCGGGCGGGAGGGGTGCAGTTCTTC
TRBJ2-5	TRBV5-1	TRBD1	NA	15	CASSLRTGVGETQYF	TGCGCCAGCAGCTTGAGGACAGGGGTCGGGGAGACCCAGTACTTC
TRBJ1-1	TRBV27	NA	NA	14	CASSPVNSYTEAFF	TGTGCCAGCAGTCCCGTAAACAGTTACACTGAAGCTTTCTTT
TRBJ2-1	TRBV5-1	NA	NA	13	CASSSWGSDEQFF	TGCGCCAGCAGCTCCTGGGGCTCAGATGAGCAGTTCTTC
TRBJ2-6	TRBV7-9	NA	NA	17	CSSSPRGFGSGANVLTF	TGTTCCAGCAGCCCGCGGGGTTTCGGGTCCGGGGCCAACGTCCTGACTTTC
TRBJ1-5	TRBV5-1	NA	NA	14	CASSLDHSNQPQHF	TGCGCCAGCAGCTTGGATCATAGCAATCAGCCCCAGCATTTT
TRBJ1-4	TRBV27	NA	NA	14	CASSIRVRDEKLFF	TGTGCCAGCAGTATCAGGGTGAGAGACGAAAAACTGTTTTTT
TRBJ2-5	TRBV9	NA	NA	13	CASSAGVEETQYF	TGTGCCAGCAGCGCCGGGGTGGAAGAGACCCAGTACTTC
TRBJ1-5	TRBV19	TRBD1	few	13	CASRAGGNQPQHF	TGTGCCAGTAGAGCAGGGGGCAACCAGCCCCAGCATTTT
TRBJ2-3	TRBV28	NA	once	14	CASKKLTSTDTQYF	TGTGCCAGCAAGAAGCTAACTAGCACAGATACGCAGTATTTT
TRBJ2-1	TRBV23-1	NA	NA	20	CASSPILGHRALETYNEQFF	TGCGCCAGCAGTCCAATCCTTGGCCACAGGGCCCTTGAGACCTACAATGAGCAGTTCTTC
TRBJ1-1	TRBV27	NA	NA	14	CASSPGQMNTEAFF	TGTGCCAGCAGCCCAGGGCAGATGAACACTGAAGCTTTCTTT
TRBJ1-2	TRBV29-1	NA	NA	13	CSVELGGSYGYTF	TGCAGCGTTGAGTTGGGGGGGTCCTATGGCTACACCTTC
TRBJ2-1	TRBV19	TRBD2	NA	13	CASSSLAENEQFF	TGTGCCAGTAGTTCGCTAGCGGAAAATGAGCAGTTCTTC
TRBJ1-1	TRBV11-2	NA	NA	13	CASSLTGRTEAFF	TGTGCCAGCAGCTTAACAGGGCGGACTGAAGCTTTCTTT
TRBJ1-1	TRBV5-1	NA	NA	13	CASSPVMNTEAFF	TGCGCCAGCAGCCCAGTCATGAACACTGAAGCTTTCTTT
TRBJ2-2	TRBV5-1	TRBD2	NA	15	CASRGLAGEQGELFF	TGCGCCAGCAGGGGACTAGCGGGAGAACAAGGGGAGCTGTTTTTT
TRBJ1-2	TRBV4-1	TRBD1	NA	16	CASSQGTGIRSYGYTF	TGCGCCAGCAGCCAAGGGACAGGGATCAGGAGCTATGGCTACACCTTC
TRBJ1-2	TRBV7-9	NA	NA	13	CASSSQSNYGYTF	TGTGCCAGCAGCTCACAGAGTAACTATGGCTACACCTTC
TRBJ2-1	TRBV5-1	NA	NA	14	CASSAFQGSNEQFF	TGCGCCAGCAGCGCGTTTCAGGGAAGCAATGAGCAGTTCTTC
TRBJ2-7	TRBV6-6	TRBD2	NA	15	CASSYLRLADYEQYF	TGTGCCAGCAGTTACCTTCGGCTAGCGGACTACGAGCAGTACTTC
TRBJ2-2	TRBV10-2	TRBD2	few	15	CASSGTSGTTGELFF	TGCGCCAGCTCCGGGACTAGCGGGACCACCGGGGAGCTGTTTTTT
TRBJ2-3	TRBV4-1	TRBD1	NA	18	CASSQENIRQGVTDTQYF	TGCGCCAGCAGCCAAGAGAACATTCGACAGGGGGTGACAGATACGCAGTATTTT
TRBJ2-7	TRBV5-1	NA	NA	16	CASSLRSGVILREQYF	TGCGCCAGCAGCTTGCGTTCCGGGGTGATTCTTCGCGAGCAGTACTTC
TRBJ1-1	TRBV5-1	TRBD1	NA	14	CASAKQGANTEAFF	TGCGCCAGCGCTAAACAGGGGGCGAATACTGAAGCTTTCTTT
TRBJ1-1	TRBV5-4	NA	NA	13	CASSSGGATEAFF	TGTGCCAGCAGCAGTGGTGGGGCCACTGAAGCTTTCTTT
TRBJ2-5	TRBV5-1	TRBD1	NA	13	CASSARQGLAQYF	TGCGCCAGCAGCGCCCGACAGGGGTTAGCCCAGTACTTC
TRBJ2-1	TRBV5-6	NA	NA	13	CASSPDGDNEQFF	TGTGCCAGCAGCCCGGACGGGGACAATGAGCAGTTCTTC
TRBJ2-5	TRBV28	TRBD1	once	15	CASSFLAGGGETQYF	TGTGCCAGCAGTTTTCTGGCAGGGGGCGGGGAGACCCAGTACTTC
TRBJ1-2	TRBV30	NA	few	14	CAWSLRAANYGYTF	TGTGCCTGGAGTTTGAGGGCCGCTAACTATGGCTACACCTTC
TRBJ1-4	TRBV5-5	TRBD1	NA	17	CASSPPGGQGPNEKLFF	TGTGCCAGCAGCCCCCCGGGAGGACAGGGGCCAAATGAAAAACTGTTTTTT
TRBJ1-5	TRBV6-5	TRBD1	NA	12	CASRQGSQPQHF	TGTGCCAGCCGACAGGGTAGTCAGCCCCAGCATTTT
TRBJ1-1	TRBV10-3	NA	once	15	CATFPSVGVNTEAFF	TGTGCCACCTTCCCTTCTGTAGGGGTAAACACTGAAGCTTTCTTT
TRBJ1-2	TRBV30	NA	NA	12	CAWSVGDYGYTF	TGTGCCTGGAGTGTAGGGGACTATGGCTACACCTTC
TRBJ2-7	TRBV7-2	NA	NA	15	CASSLETGPTYEQYF	TGTGCCAGCAGCTTAGAGACAGGTCCTACTTACGAGCAGTACTTC
TRBJ2-5	TRBV7-8	NA	NA	13	CASSFTGLETQYF	TGTGCCAGCAGCTTCACAGGCCTAGAGACCCAGTACTTC
TRBJ2-7	TRBV18	TRBD1	NA	13	CASSPDRGREQYF	TGTGCCAGCTCACCCGACAGGGGTCGCGAGCAGTACTTC
TRBJ2-5	TRBV6-1	NA	NA	12	CASSVQEETQYF	TGTGCCAGCAGTGTTCAGGAAGAGACCCAGTACTTC
TRBJ2-7	TRBV5-8	NA	NA	15	CASSLAPGHTYEQYF	TGTGCCAGCAGCTTGGCCCCGGGACATACCTACGAGCAGTACTTC
TRBJ2-7	TRBV5-1	TRBD1	NA	14	CASSSGQGAYEQYF	TGCGCCAGCAGCTCGGGACAGGGGGCCTACGAGCAGTACTTC
TRBJ2-1	TRBV7-9	TRBD2	NA	15	CASSSGLDPNNEQFF	TGTGCCAGCAGTTCTGGACTAGATCCTAACAATGAGCAGTTCTTC
TRBJ1-6	TRBV6-1	NA	few	13	CASSDREVSPLHF	TGTGCCAGCAGTGACAGGGAGGTTTCACCCCTCCACTTT